Below, one T cell receptor (beta chain) is given with its context. Its antigen is undetermined. Clones were sequenced by immunoSEQ multiplex PCR, and TCRdb holds only the in-frame ones, with some missing. The sample contains around 250,000 clones, 70% of which appear only once. This specimen belongs to a study of cytotoxic CD8 clonotypes in ibrutinib-treated CLL. About the research overall: The group held some 11 relapsed/refractory and roughly 15 treatment-naive patients, with roughly 17 IGHV unmutated. Regarding the study as a whole: Baseline clonality, above age-matched healthy donor levels, tracked circulating CD8+ T-cell counts. Public clonotypes, rarely seen, contracted or held steady on treatment.

PBMCs were cryopreserved, and around 1.9 micrograms of genomic DNA from them went into TCR beta libraries. This CDR3 has 10 amino acids. V was clipped by 7 bases and J by 3 bases, with 6 bases between them. Germline assignment: CDR1 SQVTM and CDR2 ANQGSEA. Sequences were derived from PBMCs, sampled after 24 months of ibrutinib treatment. The chain carries TRBV29-1 and TRBJ2-5; no clear D. The TCR sequence derives from a human donor with chronic lymphocytic leukemia. Written as DNA, the CDR3 is TGCAGCGCGAGAGAAGAGACCCAGTACTTC. Translated: CSAREETQYF.